What follows are 15 T cell receptor beta chains derived from one specimen sequenced in a study of Ad26.COV2.S vaccination and SARS-CoV-2 variants. This sample's treatment: about 20 received Ad26.COV2.S at low or high dose, single or two shots; a few received placebo; per-sample allocation not given. Each sample was drawn 63 days after the first injection (of vaccine or placebo). Clones were sequenced by immunoSEQ multiplex PCR, and TCRdb holds only the in-frame ones, with some missing. The sample lists around 400,000 clones, 80% to 95% occurring once. The material sequenced was peripheral blood, taken in a trial of Ad26.COV2.S vaccine versus placebo. The receptors stem from a person between 18 and 65 years old who received the Ad26.COV2.S COVID-19 vaccine or a placebo.

The chain carries TRBV12-3 or TRBV12-4 and TRBJ2-2; D unresolved. Deletions cut 1 base from V and 5 bases from J, with 5 bases between. This CDR3 comprises 13 residues. In DNA form, the CDR3 reads TGTGCCAGCAGTTTAGGTTGGACCGGGGAGCTGTTTTTT. It encodes CASSLGWTGELFF.

V is TRBV7-2 and J is TRBJ1-5, with D hard to call. The V end was cut by 5 bases, the J end by 3 bases, with 11 bases between. The CDR3 sequence is 14 residues long. Germline V CDR1 and CDR2: SGHTA, FQGNSA. CDR3 in DNA: TGTGCCAGCAGCCAGAGTGGGCCCAATCAGCCCCAGCATTTT. Amino acid sequence: CASSQSGPNQPQHF.

The rearrangement uses TRBV7-6 and TRBJ2-2, with 8 bases fitting TRBD2. J lost 9 bases, V lost 2 bases, and 11 bases had no gene match. Germline V gives CDR1 SGHVS, CDR2 FNYEAQ. The length of the CDR3 is 16 residues. The CDR3 sequence is CASSLTTSVYGRELFF. The CDR3 coding sequence is TGTGCCAGCAGCTTAACGACTAGCGTCTATGGAAGGGAGCTGTTTTTT.

The rearrangement joins TRBV7-2 to TRBJ2-1; the D is unclear. V gave up 3 bases and J gave up 1 base, with 4 bases separating them. The CDR3 covers 13 residues. Germline values: CDR1 SGHTA, CDR2 FQGNSA. Written as DNA, the CDR3 is TGTGCCAGCAGCTTCTATTCCTACAATGAGCAGTTCTTC. This gives the protein CASSFYSYNEQFF.

Concerning this clone itself: The junction departs from the called germline gene at one end, perhaps through a read error. The V gene is TRBV6-2 or TRBV6-3, the J gene TRBJ2-5; no reliable D call. The CDR3 runs to 12 residues. Germline V gene data show CDR1 as MNHEY and CDR2 as SVGEGT. The CDR3 loop reads CASSYAQEAQYF. The CDR3 nucleotides read TGTGCCAGCAGTTACGCCCAAGAGGCCCAGTACTTC.

The V and J genes are TRBV18 and TRBJ2-7, with 15 bases aligning to TRBD2. V trimming: 6 bases; J trimming: 2 bases; junction bases outside the gene matches: 5. Germline V gene lookup returns CDR1 KGHSH and CDR2 LQKENI. This CDR3 has 16 amino acids. Here the CDR3 DNA reads TGTGCCAGCTCCCCCGGGACTAGCGGGAGGCCCTACGAGCAGTACTTC. This gives the protein CASSPGTSGRPYEQYF.

The rearrangement links TRBV3-1 (or the pseudogene TRBV3-2) to TRBJ1-2; 7 nucleotides agree with TRBD1. V trimming: 4 bases; J trimming: 4 bases; junction bases outside the gene matches: 9. Germline CDR1 reads LGHDT; CDR2 reads YNNKEL (reference sequence). The CDR3 extends over 15 amino acids. CDR3 sequence: CASSRSGTETYGYTF. Written as DNA, the CDR3 is TGTGCCAGCAGCCGTAGCGGGACAGAGACCTATGGCTACACCTTC.

This clone was picked up one time. CDR3 protein: CASSLVGPGYNEQFF. CDR3 coding DNA: TGTGCCAGCAGCTTGGTTGGCCCGGGATACAATGAGCAGTTCTTC. The chain has TRBV7-9 and TRBJ2-1; D is perhaps TRBD2 (5 bases). CDR3 length equals 15 residues. Germline V gene data show CDR1 as SEHNR and CDR2 as FQNEAQ (reference sequence). V was clipped by 3 bases and J by 4 bases, with 13 bases between them.

This clone was recorded only once. V gene TRBV30 combines with J gene TRBJ1-3; no firm D call. Germline V lookup: CDR1 GTSNPN, CDR2 SVGIG (reference sequence). This CDR3 is built from 14 residues. V dropped 3 bases and J dropped 4 bases, with 13 bases sitting between them. CDR3: CAWSLEFPGNTIYF. CDR3 nucleotide sequence: TGTGCCTGGAGCCTAGAGTTCCCCGGAAACACCATATATTTT.

The DNA for the CDR3 is TGCGCCAGCAGCTCGTCCCTAGCGTTTGAGGAGACCCAGTACTTC. Encoded protein: CASSSSLAFEETQYF. The chain combines TRBV5-1 with TRBJ2-5; D perhaps matches TRBD2 (6 bases). CDR1 is SGHRS and CDR2 is YFSETQ in the germline V gene. The CDR3 runs 15 residues. The V and J ends lost 3 bases and 5 bases respectively, with 17 bases between them.

The V and J genes are TRBV6-5 and TRBJ1-4; 8 nucleotides match TRBD1. V lost 7 bases to trimming and J lost 3 bases; unmatched junction nucleotides: 4. This CDR3 spans 14 amino acids. CDR1 and CDR2 from the germline V gene are MNHEY and SVGAGI. The CDR3 DNA is TGTGCCAGCAACCCGGGACAGGCTAATGAAAAACTGTTTTTT. Protein product: CASNPGQANEKLFF.

The chain couples TRBV13 to TRBJ2-3; 9 bases line up with TRBD2. This CDR3 contains 16 residues. Germline assignment: CDR1 PRHDT and CDR2 FYEKMQ (reference sequence). V dropped 2 bases and J dropped 8; count of bases not matched to a gene: 11. In DNA form, the CDR3 reads TGTGCCAGCAGCTTACGGGCCTCAGCGGGGGGTGGTACGCAGTATTTT. Translated: CASSLRASAGGGTQYF.

The chain employs TRBV6-2 or TRBV6-3 and TRBJ2-7; the D is unclear. CDR3 length: 14 residues. Germline CDR1 MNHEY, CDR2 SVGEGT. Trimming removed 3 bases from V and 2 bases from J, with 11 bases in between. For the CDR3, the DNA is TGTGCCAGCAGTTATGGCCACACGGCCTACGAGCAGTACTTC. This codes for CASSYGHTAYEQYF.

This clone has a single count. The chain combines TRBV7-8 with TRBJ2-2, with a weak D call TRBD2 (5 bases). CDR3 size: 15 residues. Trimming left V 4 bases short and J 1 base short, with 10 bases between. From germline, CDR1 is SGHVS and CDR2 FQNEAQ. CDR3 DNA sequence: TGTGCCAGCAGCTACGCGGGCTGGAACACCGGGGAGCTGTTTTTT. Translating gives CASSYAGWNTGELFF.

This clone was recorded once. V and J are TRBV4-3 and TRBJ2-2; no clear D. Per the germline V gene, CDR1 is LGHNA and CDR2 is YSLEER. This CDR3 is 16 amino acids long. The V and J ends lost 1 base and 6 bases respectively, with 15 bases between them. The CDR3: CASSQGRLGLPGELFF. The CDR3 nucleotides are TGCGCCAGCAGCCAAGGACGTTTAGGTTTGCCCGGGGAGCTGTTTTTT.